The 15 T cell receptor beta chains below all came from one sample that was sequenced in a study of control samples from healthy donors and cancer patients. Using immunoSEQ multiplex PCR, the repertoire was profiled, and TCRdb retains in-frame clones only, with some absent. The sample lists roughly 190,000 clones; about 90% were seen once. Specimen: blood. These receptors all stem from a man under 40 in good health.

The chain joins TRBV7-9 to TRBJ2-3; 16 bases match TRBD2. Germline CDR1 reads SEHNR; CDR2 reads FQNEAQ (reference sequence). The CDR3 covers 17 residues. V was pared by 5 bases and J by 2 bases, with 4 bases of the junction left unmatched. CDR3 DNA sequence: TGTGCCAGCAGCAAGGGACTAGCGGGGGGGCCCACAGATACGCAGTATTTT. As protein: CASSKGLAGGPTDTQYF. Full variable domain (rest looked up from reference TRBV7-9 and TRBJ2-3): DTGVSQNPRHKITKRGQNVTFRCDPISEHNRLYWYRQTLGQGPEFLTYFQNEAQLEKSRLLSDRFSAERPKGSFSTLEIQRTEQGDSAMYLCASSKGLAGGPTDTQYFGPGTRLTVL.

The chain carries TRBV4-1 and TRBJ2-1; D is undetermined. This CDR3 has 13 amino acids. Trimming removed 0 bases from V and 8 bases from J, with 8 bases in between. Germline CDR1 reads MGHRA; CDR2 reads YSYEKL. CDR3 nucleotides: TGCGCCAGCAGCCAAGATCCCGTGTATGAGCAGTTCTTC. It yields the protein CASSQDPVYEQFF.

This chain uses TRBV5-1 with TRBJ1-1; 9 bases agree with TRBD1. The CDR3 has 17 residues. V was clipped by 4 bases and J by 2 bases; unmatched bases: 12. Germline lookup yields CDR1 SGHRS and CDR2 YFSETQ. This CDR3 reads CASSQDPQGAPNTEAFF. In nucleotides, the CDR3 is TGCGCCAGCAGCCAAGACCCACAGGGGGCGCCTAACACTGAAGCTTTCTTT. Drawing the rest from reference TRBV5-1 and TRBJ1-1, the complete variable domain is KAGVTQTPRYLIKTRGQQVTLSCSPISGHRSVSWYQQTPGQGLQFLFEYFSETQRNKGNFPGRFSGRQFSNSRSEMNVSTLELGDSALYLCASSQDPQGAPNTEAFFGQGTRLTVV.

The sample holds a few counts of this clone. The genes are TRBV24-1 and TRBJ2-3; a weak D match, TRBD1 (5 bases). The CDR3 covers 15 residues. With 3 bases removed from V and 0 bases from J, the gap between germline ends came to 9 bases. Germline V lookup: CDR1 KGHDR, CDR2 SFDVKD. The DNA of the CDR3 is TGTGCCACCAGTGATGACAGCGCTAGCACAGATACGCAGTATTTT. Protein: CATSDDSASTDTQYF.

The chain links TRBV5-1 to TRBJ1-3; D perhaps matches TRBD1 (6 bases). Trimming took off 5 bases at V and 0 bases at J, with 9 bases between the two ends. Germline CDR1 and CDR2: SGHRS and YFSETQ. The CDR3 covers 14 residues. The CDR3 loop reads CASRQGHSGNTIYF. In DNA form, the CDR3 reads TGCGCCAGCAGACAGGGTCACTCTGGAAACACCATATATTTT. Full variable domain (outside the CDR3, taken from reference TRBV5-1 and TRBJ1-3): KAGVTQTPRYLIKTRGQQVTLSCSPISGHRSVSWYQQTPGQGLQFLFEYFSETQRNKGNFPGRFSGRQFSNSRSEMNVSTLELGDSALYLCASRQGHSGNTIYFGEGSWLTVV.

This clone was found once. The rearrangement joins TRBV5-1 to TRBJ1-4, with D unclear. The V gene lost 1 base and the J gene lost 6 bases, with 16 bases spanning the gap. The CDR3 is 16 residues long. CDR1 and CDR2 (germline): SGHRS, YFSETQ. The CDR3 DNA is TGCGCCAGCAGCTTGTCCTCCAGCCGGCGCGATGAAAAACTGTTTTTT. Encoded protein: CASSLSSSRRDEKLFF.

The chain is built from TRBV6-4 and TRBJ1-5; unclear D gene. V was clipped by 0 bases and J by 2 bases, with 8 bases between them. Germline V CDR1 and CDR2: MRHNA, SNTAGT. CDR3 length equals 15 residues. The CDR3 DNA reads as TGTGCCAGCAGTGACTCAGGGATGGGCAATCAGCCCCAGCATTTT. Translation: CASSDSGMGNQPQHF.

The chain recombines TRBV5-1 with TRBJ2-2; D gene uncertain. Germline V lookup: CDR1 SGHRS, CDR2 YFSETQ. Trimming took 4 bases from V and 3 from J, leaving 10 bases between them. The CDR3 spans 14 residues. The CDR3 is CASSTGSDTGELFF. The CDR3 coding sequence is TGCGCCAGCAGCACCGGGTCGGACACCGGGGAGCTGTTTTTT.

The chain links TRBV23-1 to TRBJ2-1; D is perhaps TRBD2 (6 bases). Being an ORF, TRBV23-1 has a function that is uncertain. The CDR3 length is 19 residues. Between the trimmed V and J ends, which lost 10 bases and 0 bases, there was a span of 28 bases. The CDR3 coding sequence is TGCGCCAAACAAACCGGTTCGGGACGGAGGGAAAGCTCCTACAATGAGCAGTTCTTC. Translation: CAKQTGSGRRESSYNEQFF.

This clone was seen only a few times. The CDR3 loop is CASSSDRVGNQPQHF. The CDR3 region has the DNA TGTGCCAGCAGTTCGGACAGGGTGGGCAATCAGCCCCAGCATTTT. The rearrangement joins TRBV6-5 to TRBJ1-5, with 8 bases identical to TRBD1. The germline CDR1 and CDR2 sequences are MNHEY and SVGAGI. The V segment lost 4 bases and the J segment 2 bases; nucleotides outside the gene matches: 4. CDR3 size: 15 residues.

This clone was observed a single time. The chain is built from TRBV10-3 and TRBJ2-3; D is uncertain. This CDR3 region has 13 residues. V lost 2 bases and J lost 4, with 7 bases in between. Per the germline V gene, CDR1 is ENHRY and CDR2 is SYGVKD. The CDR3 is CAISENEADTQYF. The CDR3 nucleotides are TGTGCCATCAGTGAGAACGAAGCAGATACGCAGTATTTT.

J is TRBJ2-2 and V is TRBV24-1, with 8 bases lining up with TRBD1. Germline CDR1 KGHDR, CDR2 SFDVKD. The CDR3 is 13 residues long. J lost 5 bases, V lost 12 bases, and 7 bases had no gene match. The CDR3 reads CAAQGAGTGELFF. CDR3 nucleotides: TGTGCCGCGCAGGGGGCAGGAACCGGGGAGCTGTTTTTT.

This chain connects TRBV4-2 to TRBJ1-1, with D hard to call. This CDR3 spans 13 amino acids. The germline V and J ends were trimmed by 0 bases and 4 bases, with 6 bases remaining between them. Germline V lookup: CDR1 LGHNA, CDR2 YNFKEQ. DNA for the CDR3: TGTGCCAGCAGCCAAGAAGGAGCCACTGAAGCTTTCTTT. Translating it yields CASSQEGATEAFF.

This clone occurred a few times. This rearrangement joins TRBV7-9 to TRBJ2-1; 14 nucleotides match TRBD2. Germline trimming cut 5 bases from V and 1 base from J; bases unmatched to any gene: 7. Germline V gene sequence: CDR1 SEHNR, CDR2 FQNEAQ (reference sequence). CDR3 length equals 18 residues. The CDR3 loop is CASSGLGLAGESYNEQFF. DNA for the CDR3: TGTGCCAGCAGCGGATTGGGACTAGCGGGGGAATCCTACAATGAGCAGTTCTTC.

V and J are TRBV7-3 and TRBJ2-6; D remains ambiguous. Trimming took 5 bases from V and 2 from J, leaving 13 bases between them. The CDR3 is made up of 16 amino acids. Germline V gene lookup returns CDR1 SGHTA and CDR2 FQGTGA. CDR3 DNA: TGTGCCAGCAGCCCGACCCAGCTTACTGGGGCCAACGTCCTGACTTTC. Residues: CASSPTQLTGANVLTF. Using reference TRBV7-3 and TRBJ2-6 for the parts outside the CDR3, the full variable domain is GAGVSQTPSNKVTEKGKYVELRCDPISGHTALYWYRQSLGQGPEFLIYFQGTGAADDSGLPNDRFFAVRPEGSVSTLKIQRTERGDSAVYLCASSPTQLTGANVLTFGAGSRLTVL.